Sequencing of this TCR beta chain was carried out in a study of blood T cells in healthy people across ages. This clonotype was picked up one time. What it binds is unknown. Study outcomes and limitations: Whereas aged donors had fewer naive CD4+ cells, long-lived donors had more of them and higher diversity.

The V end was cut by 1 base, the J end by 6 bases, with 15 bases between. Germline values: CDR1 LGHDT, CDR2 YNNKEL (reference sequence). The CDR3 totals 15 residues. The second PCR ran roughly 6 to 11 cycles with a sample-barcoded 5' primer and J-beta primers. There were at least 3 million CDR3-containing paired-end reads obtained from each sample. MiXCR, run by TCRdb on the 5' RACE reads, gives a single entry per CDR3 protein. The repertoire includes 1,500,000 or so distinct CDR3 sequences, roughly 59% of them detected once, and over 5.5% sits in the top ten. The specimen was blood. The source is a man in his late teens or twenties in good health. This rearrangement joins TRBV3-1 to TRBJ1-1; D not certain. This CDR3 is CASSQGMAAPPEAFF. CDR3 coding DNA: TGTGCCAGCAGCCAAGGAATGGCGGCCCCCCCTGAAGCTTTCTTT.